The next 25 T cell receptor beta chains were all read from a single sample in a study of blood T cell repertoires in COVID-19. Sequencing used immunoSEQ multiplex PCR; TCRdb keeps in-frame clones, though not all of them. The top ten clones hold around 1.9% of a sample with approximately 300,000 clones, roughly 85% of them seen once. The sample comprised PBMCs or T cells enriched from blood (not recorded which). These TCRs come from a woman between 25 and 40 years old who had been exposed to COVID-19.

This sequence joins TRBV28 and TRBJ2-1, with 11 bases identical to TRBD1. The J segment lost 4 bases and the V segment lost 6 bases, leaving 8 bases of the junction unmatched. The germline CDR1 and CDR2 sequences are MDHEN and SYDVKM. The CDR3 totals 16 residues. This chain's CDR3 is CASSPWTGGGYNEQFF. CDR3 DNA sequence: TGTGCCAGCAGCCCATGGACAGGGGGCGGGTACAATGAGCAGTTCTTC.

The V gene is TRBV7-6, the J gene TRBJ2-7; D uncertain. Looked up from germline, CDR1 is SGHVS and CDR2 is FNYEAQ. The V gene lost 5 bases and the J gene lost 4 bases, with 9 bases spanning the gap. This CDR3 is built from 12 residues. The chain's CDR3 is CASSKTDYEQYF. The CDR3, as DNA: TGTGCCAGCAGCAAGACTGATTACGAGCAGTACTTC.

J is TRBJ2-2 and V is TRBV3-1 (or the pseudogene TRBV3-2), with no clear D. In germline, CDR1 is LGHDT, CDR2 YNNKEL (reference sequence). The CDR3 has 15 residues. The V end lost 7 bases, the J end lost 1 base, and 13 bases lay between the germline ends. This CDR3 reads CASTPEPRNTGELFF. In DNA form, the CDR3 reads TGTGCCAGCACCCCCGAGCCGAGGAACACCGGGGAGCTGTTTTTT.

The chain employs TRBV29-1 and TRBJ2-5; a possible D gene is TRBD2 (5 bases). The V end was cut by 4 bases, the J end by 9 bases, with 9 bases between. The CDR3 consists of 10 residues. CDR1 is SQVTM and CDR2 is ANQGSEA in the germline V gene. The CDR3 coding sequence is TGCAGCGTTGCTCAGAGGGCCCAGTACTTC. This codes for CSVAQRAQYF.

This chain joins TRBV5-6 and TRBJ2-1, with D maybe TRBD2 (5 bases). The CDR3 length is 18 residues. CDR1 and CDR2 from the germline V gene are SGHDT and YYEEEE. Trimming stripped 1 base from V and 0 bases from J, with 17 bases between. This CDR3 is CASSLLGFLEGSYNEQFF. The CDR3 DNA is TGTGCCAGCAGCTTGTTGGGGTTCCTTGAGGGCTCCTACAATGAGCAGTTCTTC. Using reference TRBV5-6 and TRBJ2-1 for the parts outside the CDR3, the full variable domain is DAGVTQSPTHLIKTRGQQVTLRCSPKSGHDTVSWYQQALGQGPQFIFQYYEEEERQRGNFPDRFSGHQFPNYSSELNVNALLLGDSALYLCASSLLGFLEGSYNEQFFGPGTRLTVL.

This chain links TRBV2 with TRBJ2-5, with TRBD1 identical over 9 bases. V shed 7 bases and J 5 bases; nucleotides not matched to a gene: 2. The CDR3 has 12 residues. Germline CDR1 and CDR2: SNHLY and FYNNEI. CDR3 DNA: TGTGCCAGCAACAGGGGGCTGGAGACCCAGTACTTC. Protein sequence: CASNRGLETQYF.

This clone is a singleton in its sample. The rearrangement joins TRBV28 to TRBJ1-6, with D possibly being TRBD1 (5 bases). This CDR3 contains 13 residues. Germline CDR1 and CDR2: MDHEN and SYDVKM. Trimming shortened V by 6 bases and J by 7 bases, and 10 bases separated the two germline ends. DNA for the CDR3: TGTGCCAGCAGGCAGGGCTGGAATTCACCCCTCCACTTT. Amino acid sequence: CASRQGWNSPLHF.

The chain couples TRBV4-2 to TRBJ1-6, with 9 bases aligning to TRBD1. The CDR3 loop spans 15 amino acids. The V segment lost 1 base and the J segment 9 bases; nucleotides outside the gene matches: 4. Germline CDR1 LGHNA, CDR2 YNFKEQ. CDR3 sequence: CASSQVKTGGSPLHF. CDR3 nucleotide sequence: TGTGCCAGCAGCCAAGTTAAGACAGGGGGTTCACCCCTCCACTTT.

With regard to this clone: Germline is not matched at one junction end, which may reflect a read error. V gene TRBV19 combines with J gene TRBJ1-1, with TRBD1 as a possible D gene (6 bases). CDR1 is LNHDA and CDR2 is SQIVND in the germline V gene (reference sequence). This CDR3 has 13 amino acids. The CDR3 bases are TGTGCCAGTAGGATAGGGACAAGAACTGAAGCTTTCTTT. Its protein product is CASRIGTRTEAFF.

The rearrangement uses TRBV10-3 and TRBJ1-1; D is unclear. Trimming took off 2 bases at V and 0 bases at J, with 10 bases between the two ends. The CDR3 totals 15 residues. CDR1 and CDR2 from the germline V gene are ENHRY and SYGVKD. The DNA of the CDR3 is TGTGCCATCAGTGAGATGAGACACCTGAACACTGAAGCTTTCTTT. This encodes CAISEMRHLNTEAFF.

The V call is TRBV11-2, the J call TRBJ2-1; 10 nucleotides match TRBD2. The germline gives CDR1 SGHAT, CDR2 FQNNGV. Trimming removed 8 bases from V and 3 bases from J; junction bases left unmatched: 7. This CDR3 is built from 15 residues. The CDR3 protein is CASDSSGRVYNEQFF. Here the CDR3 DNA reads TGTGCCAGCGACTCAAGCGGGAGGGTCTACAATGAGCAGTTCTTC.

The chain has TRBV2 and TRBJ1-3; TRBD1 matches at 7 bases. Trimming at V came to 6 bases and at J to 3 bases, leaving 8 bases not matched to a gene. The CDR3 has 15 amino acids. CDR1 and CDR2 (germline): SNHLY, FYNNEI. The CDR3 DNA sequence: TGTGCCAGCAGAAACAGGGGCAGTTATGGAAACACCATATATTTT. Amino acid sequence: CASRNRGSYGNTIYF.

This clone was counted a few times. Written as DNA, the CDR3 is TGTGCCTGGAGTGTAAGACAGGGGAAACAGCCCCAGCATTTT. Translating gives CAWSVRQGKQPQHF. V usage is TRBV30 and J usage is TRBJ1-5, with TRBD1 matching 8 bases. Germline trimming cut 0 bases from V and 7 bases from J; bases unmatched to any gene: 5. This CDR3 is built from 14 residues. The V gene's germline CDR1 is GTSNPN and CDR2 SVGIG (reference sequence).

CDR3 loop: CASSGLGIREAQYF. The CDR3 DNA is TGTGCCAGCAGCGGACTTGGGATAAGGGAGGCCCAGTACTTC. This chain joins TRBV7-2 and TRBJ2-5; perhaps TRBD2 as D (6 bases). The length of the CDR3 is 14 residues. The germline gives CDR1 SGHTA, CDR2 FQGNSA. V lost 5 bases and J lost 9, with 19 bases in between.

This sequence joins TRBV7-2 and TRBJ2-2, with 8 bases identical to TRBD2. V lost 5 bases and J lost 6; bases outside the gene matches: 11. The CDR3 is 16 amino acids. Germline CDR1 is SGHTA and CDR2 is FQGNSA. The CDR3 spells CASSPQAGGAAGELFF. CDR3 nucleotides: TGTGCCAGCAGCCCGCAGGCCGGGGGGGCCGCCGGGGAGCTGTTTTTT.

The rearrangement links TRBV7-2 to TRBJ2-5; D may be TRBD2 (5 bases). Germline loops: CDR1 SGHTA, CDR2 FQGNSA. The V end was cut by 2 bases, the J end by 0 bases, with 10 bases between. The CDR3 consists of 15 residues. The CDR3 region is CASSLNRGYQETQYF. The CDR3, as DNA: TGTGCCAGCAGCTTAAACCGGGGTTACCAAGAGACCCAGTACTTC.

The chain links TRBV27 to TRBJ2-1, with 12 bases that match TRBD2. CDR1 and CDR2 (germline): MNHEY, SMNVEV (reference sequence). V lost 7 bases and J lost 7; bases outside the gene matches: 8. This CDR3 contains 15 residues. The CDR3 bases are TGTGCCAGCACCTCGCTAGCGGGAGGGTGGAATGAGCAGTTCTTC. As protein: CASTSLAGGWNEQFF.

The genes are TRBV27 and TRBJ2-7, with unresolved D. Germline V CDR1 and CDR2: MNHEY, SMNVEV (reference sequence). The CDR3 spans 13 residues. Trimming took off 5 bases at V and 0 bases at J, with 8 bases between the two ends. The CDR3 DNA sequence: TGTGCCAGCAGTCACCAGGCCTCCTACGAGCAGTACTTC. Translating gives CASSHQASYEQYF.

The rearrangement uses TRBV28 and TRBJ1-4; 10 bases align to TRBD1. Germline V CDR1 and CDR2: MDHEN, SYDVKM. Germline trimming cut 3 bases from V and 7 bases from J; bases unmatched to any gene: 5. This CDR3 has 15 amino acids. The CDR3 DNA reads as TGTGCCAGCAGTTTGCCCGGGACAGGGGTTGAAAAACTGTTTTTT. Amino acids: CASSLPGTGVEKLFF.

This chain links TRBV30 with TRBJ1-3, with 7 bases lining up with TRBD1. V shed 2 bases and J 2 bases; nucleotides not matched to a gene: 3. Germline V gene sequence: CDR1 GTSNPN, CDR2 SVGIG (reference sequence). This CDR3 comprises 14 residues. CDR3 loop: CAWSKGQPGNTIYF. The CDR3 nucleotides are TGTGCCTGGAGTAAGGGACAGCCTGGAAACACCATATATTTT.

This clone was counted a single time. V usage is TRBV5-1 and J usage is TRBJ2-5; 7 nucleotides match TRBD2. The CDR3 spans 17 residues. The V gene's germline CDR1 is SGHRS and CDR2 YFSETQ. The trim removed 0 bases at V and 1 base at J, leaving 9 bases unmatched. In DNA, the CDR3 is TGCGCCAGCAGCTTGGAGGCGAGAAGCGGGATCCAAGAGACCCAGTACTTC. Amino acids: CASSLEARSGIQETQYF.

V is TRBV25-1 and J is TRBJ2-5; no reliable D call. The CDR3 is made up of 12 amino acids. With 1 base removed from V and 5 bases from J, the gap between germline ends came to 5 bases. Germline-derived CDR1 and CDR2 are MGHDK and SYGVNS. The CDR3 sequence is CASSESFETQYF. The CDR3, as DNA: TGTGCCAGCAGTGAATCTTTTGAGACCCAGTACTTC.

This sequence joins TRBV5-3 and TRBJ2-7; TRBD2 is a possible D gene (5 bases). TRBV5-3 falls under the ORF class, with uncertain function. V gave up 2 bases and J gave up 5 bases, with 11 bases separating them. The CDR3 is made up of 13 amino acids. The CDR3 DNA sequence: TGTGCCAGAAGCTTATTATCGGAGGACGAGCAGTACTTC. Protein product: CARSLLSEDEQYF.

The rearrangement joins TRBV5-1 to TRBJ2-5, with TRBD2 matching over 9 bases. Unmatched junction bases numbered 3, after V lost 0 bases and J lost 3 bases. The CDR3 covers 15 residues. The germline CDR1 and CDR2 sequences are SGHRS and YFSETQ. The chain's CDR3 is CASSLGSSGKETQYF. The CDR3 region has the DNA TGCGCCAGCAGCTTGGGGTCTAGCGGGAAAGAGACCCAGTACTTC.

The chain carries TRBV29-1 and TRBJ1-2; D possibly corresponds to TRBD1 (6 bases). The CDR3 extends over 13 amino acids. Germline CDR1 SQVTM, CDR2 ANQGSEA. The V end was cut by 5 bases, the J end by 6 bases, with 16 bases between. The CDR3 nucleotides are TGCAGCGTTATTTCCCGGGACACTAATGGCTACACCTTC. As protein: CSVISRDTNGYTF.